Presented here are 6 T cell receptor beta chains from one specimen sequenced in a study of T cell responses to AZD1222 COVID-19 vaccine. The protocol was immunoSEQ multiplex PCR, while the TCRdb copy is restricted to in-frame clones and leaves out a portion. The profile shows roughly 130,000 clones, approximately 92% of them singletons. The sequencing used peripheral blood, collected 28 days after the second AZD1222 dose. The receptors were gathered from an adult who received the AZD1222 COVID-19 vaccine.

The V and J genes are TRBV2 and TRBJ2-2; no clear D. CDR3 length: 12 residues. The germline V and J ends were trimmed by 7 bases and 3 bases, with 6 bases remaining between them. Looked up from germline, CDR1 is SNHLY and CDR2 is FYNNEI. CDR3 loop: CASMWDTGELFF. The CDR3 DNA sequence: TGTGCCAGCATGTGGGACACCGGGGAGCTGTTTTTT.

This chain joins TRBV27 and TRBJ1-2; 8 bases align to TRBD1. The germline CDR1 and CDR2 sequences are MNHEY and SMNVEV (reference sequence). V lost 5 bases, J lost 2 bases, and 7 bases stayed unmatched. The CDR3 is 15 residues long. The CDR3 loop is CASSLERTGNYGYTF. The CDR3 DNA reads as TGTGCCAGCAGTCTAGAAAGGACAGGGAACTATGGCTACACCTTC.

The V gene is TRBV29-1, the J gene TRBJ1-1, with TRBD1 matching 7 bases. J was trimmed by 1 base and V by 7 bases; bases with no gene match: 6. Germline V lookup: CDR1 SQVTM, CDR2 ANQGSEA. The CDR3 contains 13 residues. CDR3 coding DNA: TGCAGCGAGAGGGACAGCCCGAACACTGAAGCTTTCTTT. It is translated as CSERDSPNTEAFF.

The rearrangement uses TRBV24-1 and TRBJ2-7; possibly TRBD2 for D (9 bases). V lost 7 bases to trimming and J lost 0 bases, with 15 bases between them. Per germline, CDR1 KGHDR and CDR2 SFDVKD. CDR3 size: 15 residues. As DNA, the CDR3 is TGTGCCACCAGGCGGGGGGGGACAGGCTCCTACGAGCAGTACTTC. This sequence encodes CATRRGGTGSYEQYF.

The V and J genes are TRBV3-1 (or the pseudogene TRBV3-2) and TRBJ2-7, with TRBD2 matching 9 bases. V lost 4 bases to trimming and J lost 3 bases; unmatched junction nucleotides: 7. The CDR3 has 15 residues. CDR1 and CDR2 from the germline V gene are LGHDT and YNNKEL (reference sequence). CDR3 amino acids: CASSPSSGRIYEQYF. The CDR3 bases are TGTGCCAGCAGCCCCTCCAGCGGGAGGATCTACGAGCAGTACTTC.

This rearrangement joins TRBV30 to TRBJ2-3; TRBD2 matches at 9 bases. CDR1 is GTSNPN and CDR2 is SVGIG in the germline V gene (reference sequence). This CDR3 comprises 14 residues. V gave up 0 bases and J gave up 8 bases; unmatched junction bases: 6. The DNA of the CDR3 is TGTGCCTGGAGTGTAACGCGGGGGGGTCCTACGCAGTATTTT. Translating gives CAWSVTRGGPTQYF. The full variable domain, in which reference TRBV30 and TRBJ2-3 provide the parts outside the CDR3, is SQTIHQWPATLVQPVGSPLSLECTVEGTSNPNLYWYRQAAGRGLQLLFYSVGIGQISSEVPQNLSASRPQDRQFILSSKKLLLSDSGFYLCAWSVTRGGPTQYFGPGTRLTVL.